This TCR beta chain was sequenced in a study of response to subunit inactivated influenza vaccine. There are a few counts of this clonotype. What it recognizes is unknown. Germline-derived CDR1 and CDR2 are DFQATT and SNEGSKA (reference sequence). The CDR3 is 14 residues long. The J segment lost 4 bases and the V segment lost 4 bases, leaving 8 bases of the junction unmatched. TCRdb re-called the RT-PCR reads with MiXCR, one entry per CDR3 protein. Of some 800,000 distinct CDR3 sequences in the sample, less than 25% were seen once. Study-level points and caveats: Few new T cells, the authors suggested, are recruited by each seasonal influenza vaccination.

The receptor's source is a man aged 50 or older who received an inactivated influenza vaccine. The source was PBMCs from blood, collected 4 to 6 days after vaccination. The chain carries TRBV20-1 and TRBJ1-1; 8 positions agree with TRBD1. CDR3 protein: CSAKPTGVGTEAFF. The DNA of the CDR3 is TGCAGTGCTAAACCGACAGGGGTGGGCACTGAAGCTTTCTTT.